This T cell receptor (beta chain) was profiled in a study of early T cells in non-severe SARS-CoV-2 infection. Study summary: Unpaired chains resulted from sequencing bulk RNA of unsorted whole blood.

Whole-study results and caveats: Lookups in VDJdb leaned toward anti-spike CD8 responses and missed private and CD4 specificities.

This CDR3 has 15 residues. V lost 4 bases, J lost 2 bases, and 4 bases stayed unmatched. The germline gives CDR1 KGHDR, CDR2 SFDVKD. Individual cDNA molecules each received unique molecular identifiers attached to them. TCRdb reprocessed the 5' RACE reads with MiXCR, giving one entry per CDR3 protein. The sample lists around 110,000 distinct CDR3 sequences; approximately 12% were seen once. In regard to this clonotype: Antigen unknown.

The sequence was collected from an adult who was a healthcare worker with PCR-confirmed SARS-CoV-2 infection or an uninfected control (not recorded which). Source material: whole blood. The rearrangement uses TRBV24-1 and TRBJ1-5; TRBD1 aligns across 7 bases. The CDR3: CATSDPGTGNQPQHF. The CDR3 DNA reads as TGTGCCACCAGTGACCCCGGGACAGGCAATCAGCCCCAGCATTTT.